This T cell receptor beta chain was profiled in a study of blood T cell repertoires in COVID-19. The V gene lost 0 bases and the J gene lost 5 bases, with 20 bases spanning the gap. CDR3 length equals 17 residues. The germline V gene has CDR1 GTSNPN and CDR2 SVGIG (reference sequence). Seattle cases were enrolled at active infection and followed longitudinally. Methods used by the authors: Reference gene primer amplification gave estimated nucleated cell counts. Profiled with immunoSEQ multiplex PCR; TCRdb holds only in-frame clones, not every one. The DNA gave D and trimming, while V, J and clone size come from that table. The table lists hundreds of thousands of clones, around 90% of them singletons.

This receptor was taken from a man in his sixties with COVID-19, enrolled during active disease. Specimen: peripheral blood. This sequence joins TRBV30 and TRBJ1-5, with TRBD1 as a possible D gene (5 bases). The CDR3 spells CAWSVRRAGRLDQPQHF. For the CDR3, the DNA is TGTGCCTGGAGTGTAAGACGGGCAGGGAGGTTGGATCAGCCCCAGCATTTT.